Sequencing of this T cell receptor (beta chain) was carried out in a study of regulatory T cells in long-lasting Graves disease. Assembly of TCR beta libraries relied on iRepertoire HTBI primers together with Arm-PCR of CDR3 regions. From the multiplex PCR reads, TCRdb called clonotypes with MiXCR, one entry per CDR3 protein. The data contain hundreds of thousands of distinct CDR3 sequences, more than 15% of them singletons. Regarding time point: newly diagnosed GD, antithyroid drugs for less than 3 months. Preparation of the TCR library used RNA extracted from PBMCs. General study results and limits: Not thyroid tissue but only peripheral blood was studied. Persistent disease samples used TRBV28, TRBJ1-2 and TRBJ2-5 preferentially.

Worth noting for this clonotype: Its antigen remains unknown. This sequence may be a read error, since a much larger clone differs from it by one base.

CDR1 and CDR2 from the germline V gene are MNHEY and SMNVEV (reference sequence). The CDR3 is made up of 15 amino acids. The V segment lost 5 bases and the J segment 6 bases; nucleotides outside the gene matches: 9. These same data were also listed under a study on T cells in Graves' hyperthyroidism and ophthalmopathy.

This sequence joins TRBV27 and TRBJ2-1; TRBD2 agrees at 8 bases. The receptor's source is a young man with Graves disease. The material was peripheral blood mononuclear cells (PBMCs), obtained at new diagnosis, from a patient treated with antithyroid drugs. CDR3 amino acids: CASSDGTSASNEQFF. CDR3 bases: TGTGCCAGCAGTGACGGGACTAGTGCGAGCAATGAGCAGTTCTTC.